Shown below are 31 T cell receptor beta chains from a single sample sequenced in a study of T cell repertoires in cytomegalovirus infection. These TCRs are of unknown antigen specificity. TCRdb processed the reads anew with MiXCR; each CDR3 protein has one entry. Of about 890,000 distinct CDR3 sequences in the sample, about a third were seen once. The sequencing here drew on cultured CD8+ T cells from PBMCs, taken from culture after CMV antigen stimulation. Receptors originate from a human donor in good health (CMV status not recorded). Some clones in this sample may be carry-over from other donors' samples.

This clonotype has only a few counts. The chain uses TRBV27 and TRBJ2-5; maybe TRBD1 (5 bases). Germline V lookup: CDR1 MNHEY, CDR2 SMNVEV (reference sequence). V was shortened by 3 bases and J by 7 bases, with 15 bases between the two germline ends. There are 14 residues in the CDR3. CDR3 region: CASSLGQAMRTQYF. The CDR3 DNA is TGTGCCAGCAGTTTGGGGCAGGCGATGAGGACCCAGTACTTC.

This clonotype was detected ten times or more. This chain links TRBV7-2 with TRBJ2-1; perhaps TRBD2 as D (5 bases). V lost 6 bases and J lost 1, with 16 bases in between. This CDR3 contains 16 residues. Germline CDR1 SGHTA, CDR2 FQGNSA. The chain's CDR3 is CASRIADYASYNEQFF. CDR3 DNA sequence: TGTGCCAGCAGAATAGCCGACTACGCGTCCTACAATGAGCAGTTCTTC.

Of note for this clonotype: One end of the junction does not line up with germline, which may come from a read error. The chain links TRBV7-9 to TRBJ2-7; D call uncertain. The CDR3 consists of 13 residues. The V gene's germline CDR1 is SEHNR and CDR2 FQNEAQ (reference sequence). This chain's CDR3 is CAISFPYTGEQYF. As DNA, the CDR3 is TGTGCCATCAGCTTCCCCTACACCGGGGAGCAGTACTTC.

This chain's CDR3 is CASTATGGGNQPQHF. In nucleotides, the CDR3 is TGTGCCAGCACCGCTACAGGGGGGGGCAATCAGCCCCAGCATTTT. The chain uses TRBV12-3 or TRBV12-4 and TRBJ1-5, with TRBD1 matching over 8 bases. CDR3 size: 15 residues. After removal of 7 bases from V and 2 bases from J, the junction contained 7 bases not matched to a gene.

The chain links TRBV4-3 to TRBJ1-1; no clear D. This CDR3 region has 13 residues. V dropped 0 bases and J dropped 6 bases, with 8 bases sitting between them. CDR1 is LGHNA, CDR2 YSLEER, per germline. DNA for the CDR3: TGCGCCAGCAGCCAAGATCAATGGGCTGAAGCTTTCTTT. Its protein product is CASSQDQWAEAFF.

Remarks on this clonotype: At one boundary the junction diverges from the germline segment, which might be a read error. Written as DNA, the CDR3 is TGTACCAGCAGCACGCCGGACAGGGGAAGTTCACCCCTCCACTTT. It specifies CTSSTPDRGSSPLHF. The J gene is TRBJ1-6, the V gene TRBV7-4, with 9 bases identical to TRBD1. Germline-derived CDR1 and CDR2 are SGHVT and SQSDAQ. This CDR3 has 15 amino acids.

This clonotype was counted a few times. The genes are TRBV4-1 and TRBJ2-7, with 12 bases fitting TRBD2. CDR1 and CDR2 (germline): MGHRA, YSYEKL. After removal of 1 base from V and 3 bases from J, the junction contained 1 base not matched to a gene. The CDR3 totals 15 residues. The CDR3 nucleotides are TGCGCCAGCAGCCAAGGACTAGCGGGGGTCTACGAGCAGTACGTC. Amino acids: CASSQGLAGVYEQYV.

This chain joins TRBV7-8 and TRBJ2-3; 10 bases match TRBD2. The CDR3 has 16 residues. V lost 4 bases, J lost 4 bases, and 8 bases stayed unmatched. Looked up from germline, CDR1 is SGHVS and CDR2 is FQNEAQ. CDR3 sequence reads: CASSYQIAGGSDTQYF. The CDR3, as DNA: TGTGCCAGCAGCTACCAAATAGCGGGGGGCTCAGATACGCAGTATTTT.

Comments on this clonotype: A junction end diverges from the germline sequence, so it may reflect a read error. The rearrangement uses TRBV6-2 or TRBV6-3 and TRBJ2-1, with D possibly being TRBD1 (6 bases). Germline V lookup: CDR1 MNHEY, CDR2 SVGEGT. The CDR3 runs 11 residues. The CDR3 loop reads CASATGNEQFF. As DNA, the CDR3 is TGCGCCTCGGCTACAGGGAATGAGCAGTTCTTC.

This clonotype was observed many times. The chain links TRBV7-2 to TRBJ2-7, with 7 bases lining up with TRBD1. Germline CDR1 and CDR2: SGHTA and FQGNSA. The CDR3 runs to 14 residues. V shed 5 bases and J 6 bases; nucleotides not matched to a gene: 10. CDR3 region: CASSPFTGEGEQYF. As DNA, the CDR3 is TGTGCCAGCAGCCCGTTCACAGGGGAAGGCGAGCAGTACTTC.

This clonotype was seen repeatedly, ten times or more. The genes are TRBV4-2 and TRBJ2-6; D unresolved. Germline values: CDR1 LGHNA, CDR2 YNFKEQ. The CDR3 runs to 16 residues. V lost 1 base and J 0 bases, leaving 7 bases between the germline ends. Here the CDR3 reads CASSQGESSGANVLTF. CDR3 nucleotides: TGTGCCAGCAGCCAAGGAGAGAGCTCTGGGGCCAACGTCCTGACTTTC.

The CDR3 loop reads CSVVGRGPDTQYF. DNA for the CDR3: TGCAGCGTTGTCGGCAGGGGCCCAGATACGCAGTATTTT. The chain couples TRBV29-1 to TRBJ2-3, with a possible D match to TRBD1 (6 bases). The CDR3 contains 13 residues. CDR1 is SQVTM and CDR2 is ANQGSEA in the germline V gene. V gave up 4 bases and J gave up 4 bases, with 12 bases separating them.

The V gene is TRBV15, the J gene TRBJ2-7, with D perhaps TRBD1 (5 bases). Between the trimmed V and J ends, which lost 5 bases and 2 bases, there was a span of 13 bases. The germline gives CDR1 LNHNV, CDR2 YYDKDF (reference sequence). The CDR3 runs to 14 residues. CDR3 bases: TGTGCCACCAGCGGTACTGGGGCCACCTACGAGCAGTACTTC. Amino acids: CATSGTGATYEQYF.

This clonotype was picked up a small number of times. The rearrangement links TRBV7-8 to TRBJ2-7; D possibly uses TRBD1 or TRBD2 (5 bases each). Trimming removed 5 bases from V and 2 bases from J, with 13 bases in between. This CDR3 region has 14 residues. Germline V CDR1 and CDR2: SGHVS, FQNEAQ. This chain's CDR3 is CASSQTGTAYEQYV. The CDR3 nucleotides are TGTGCCAGCAGCCAGACCGGGACCGCCTACGAGCAGTACGTC.

The chain joins TRBV15 to TRBJ1-1; D is ambiguous. Trimming left V 4 bases short and J 0 bases short, with 12 bases between. Germline CDR1 LNHNV, CDR2 YYDKDF (reference sequence). The CDR3 has 15 residues. This CDR3 reads CATSTEDHMNTEAFF. The CDR3 DNA is TGTGCCACCAGCACAGAGGACCACATGAACACTGAAGCTTTCTTT.

The chain joins TRBV6-5 to TRBJ1-1, with D perhaps TRBD1 (6 bases). The CDR3 totals 15 residues. Trimming took off 5 bases at V and 5 bases at J, with 18 bases between the two ends. Per germline, CDR1 MNHEY and CDR2 SVGAGI. The CDR3 nucleotides are TGTGCCAGCAGTCATTTCAGGGGTTTAGGAACTGAAGCTTTCTTT. Translated, it gives CASSHFRGLGTEAFF.

The chain employs TRBV6-1 and TRBJ2-2; no clear D gene. The CDR3 is 15 residues long. V lost 6 bases and J 2 bases, leaving 13 bases between the germline ends. The germline V gene encodes CDR1 MNHNS and CDR2 SASEGT. CDR3 bases: TGTGCCAGCAGGAGTTGGCAGATAAACACCGGGGAGCTGTTTTTT. This codes for CASRSWQINTGELFF.

This clonotype was found a few times. The chain joins TRBV12-3 or TRBV12-4 to TRBJ2-3; 8 bases are shared with TRBD2. The CDR3 runs 17 residues. The V gene end was trimmed by 3 bases and the J gene end by 5 bases; junction bases not matched to a gene: 13. The CDR3 DNA follows: TGTGCCAGCAGTTTTACAGCGGGGGCCGGGGGGGGAGATACGCAGTATTTT. Encoded protein: CASSFTAGAGGGDTQYF.

The table lists this clonotype with many counts. V gene TRBV7-3 combines with J gene TRBJ2-2; D remains unclear. The CDR3 is 12 amino acids. From germline, CDR1 is SGHTA and CDR2 FQGTGA. V was cut by 5 bases and J by 6 bases, with 7 bases left in between. CDR3 DNA sequence: TGTGCCAGCAGCCCTAAGGCCGGGGAGCTGTTTTTT. The encoded protein is CASSPKAGELFF.

J is TRBJ2-7 and V is TRBV7-9; a possible D gene is TRBD2 (5 bases). Trimming removed 1 base at V and 2 bases at J, with 18 bases between. In germline, CDR1 is SEHNR, CDR2 FQNEAQ (reference sequence). The CDR3 has 17 residues. The CDR3 DNA reads as TGTGCCAGCAGCTTAGACTTTTCAGGACTGTACCCCTACGAGCAGTACTTC. It yields the protein CASSLDFSGLYPYEQYF.

This clonotype was observed a handful of times. The chain has TRBV6-1 and TRBJ2-7; no reliable D call. Germline V gene lookup returns CDR1 MNHNS and CDR2 SASEGT. The CDR3 is 13 amino acids. Trimming removed 1 base from V and 6 bases from J, with 10 bases in between. The CDR3 here is CASSEGSKTEQYF. CDR3 DNA sequence: TGTGCCAGCAGTGAAGGTTCGAAGACCGAGCAGTACTTC.

In this sample, this clonotype turned up a few times. The chain links TRBV11-3 to TRBJ2-2; 8 positions agree with TRBD1. Germline trimming cut 5 bases from V and 4 bases from J; bases unmatched to any gene: 9. Germline lookup yields CDR1 SGHNT and CDR2 YENEEA. This CDR3 contains 16 residues. CDR3 DNA: TGTGCCAGCAGCCCCAGGACAGGGAGTTCCACCGGGGAGCTGTTTTTT. Amino acid sequence: CASSPRTGSSTGELFF.

V gene TRBV7-4 combines with J gene TRBJ2-2; 7 positions match TRBD1. This CDR3 region has 17 residues. Germline values: CDR1 SGHVT, CDR2 SQSDAQ. V shed 5 bases, J shed 1 base, and the junction held 10 bases outside the gene matches. The CDR3: CASSPNLRGLNTGELFF. As DNA, the CDR3 is TGTGCCAGCAGCCCAAATCTAAGGGGGCTGAACACCGGGGAGCTGTTTTTT.

This sequence joins TRBV7-9 and TRBJ2-3; 10 nucleotides line up with TRBD2. After removal of 5 bases from V and 5 bases from J, the junction contained 7 bases not matched to a gene. Germline V lookup: CDR1 SEHNR, CDR2 FQNEAQ (reference sequence). The CDR3 is made up of 15 amino acids. CDR3 bases: TGTGCCAGCAGCGCATTGGGACTAGCGAAAGATACGCAGTATTTT. This sequence encodes CASSALGLAKDTQYF. Full variable domain (outside the CDR3, taken from reference TRBV7-9 and TRBJ2-3): DTGVSQNPRHKITKRGQNVTFRCDPISEHNRLYWYRQTLGQGPEFLTYFQNEAQLEKSRLLSDRFSAERPKGSFSTLEIQRTEQGDSAMYLCASSALGLAKDTQYFGPGTRLTVL.

This clonotype was seen a few times. The rearrangement uses TRBV12-5 and TRBJ2-1, with D tentatively TRBD1 or TRBD2 (5 bases each). In germline, CDR1 is LGHNT, CDR2 FRNRAP. This CDR3 is built from 12 residues. V dropped 6 bases and J dropped 10 bases, with 13 bases sitting between them. For the CDR3, the DNA is TGTGCTAGTGGAGAGGGGTTTCGGGAGCAGTTCTTC. It is translated as CASGEGFREQFF.

For this clonotype: This sequence may be a read error, since a much larger clone differs from it by one base. The chain carries TRBV12-3 or TRBV12-4 and TRBJ1-1; D may be TRBD1 (5 bases). This CDR3 contains 17 residues. The CDR3 protein is CANSLARGVRDDTEAFF. The CDR3 DNA reads TGTGCCAACAGTTTAGCGAGAGGGGTAAGGGATGACACTGAAGCTTTCTTT.

The rearrangement uses TRBV4-1 and TRBJ2-2, with 7 nucleotides matching TRBD1. V lost 3 bases and J lost 7; bases outside the gene matches: 8. This CDR3 is built from 15 residues. CDR1 is MGHRA and CDR2 is YSYEKL in the germline V gene. CDR3 sequence reads: CASSHPGQVYGELFF. As DNA, the CDR3 is TGCGCCAGCAGCCACCCCGGACAGGTTTACGGGGAGCTGTTTTTT.

The V gene is TRBV29-1, the J gene TRBJ1-2, with D maybe TRBD1 (5 bases). The V gene's germline CDR1 is SQVTM and CDR2 ANQGSEA. Trimming took 5 bases from V and 4 from J, leaving 11 bases between them. CDR3 length: 12 residues. Here the CDR3 reads CSVPGRLYGYTF. Here the CDR3 DNA reads TGCAGCGTTCCGGGACGGCTCTATGGCTACACCTTC.

This chain connects TRBV11-2 to TRBJ1-4, with D perhaps matching TRBD1 (5 bases). The V end lost 7 bases, the J end lost 0 bases, and 21 bases lay between the germline ends. This CDR3 has 18 amino acids. Germline V gives CDR1 SGHAT, CDR2 FQNNGV. CDR3 DNA: TGTGCCAGCACCCCCTACGGGGGGGGGGTCCCAACTAATGAAAAACTGTTTTTT. The encoded protein is CASTPYGGGVPTNEKLFF.

V and J are TRBV4-1 and TRBJ2-5, with D uncertain. V gave up 4 bases and J gave up 5 bases, with 26 bases separating them. Germline V gene lookup returns CDR1 MGHRA and CDR2 YSYEKL. This CDR3 spans 18 amino acids. CDR3 DNA sequence: TGCGCCAGCAGCCTTTCCCTATCCGGGCCCCTCTTCGGGGAGACCCAGTACTTC. Its protein is CASSLSLSGPLFGETQYF.

This clonotype has just a few counts. The chain links TRBV7-9 to TRBJ2-7, with D maybe TRBD1 (6 bases). The germline gives CDR1 SEHNR, CDR2 FQNEAQ (reference sequence). Trimming cost V 4 bases and J 4 bases, with 8 bases left between them. The CDR3 has 12 amino acids. The CDR3 reads CASSWTVYEQYF. The DNA of the CDR3 is TGTGCCAGCAGCTGGACAGTATACGAGCAGTACTTC. Variable domain in full (rest from reference TRBV7-9 and TRBJ2-7): DTGVSQNPRHKITKRGQNVTFRCDPISEHNRLYWYRQTLGQGPEFLTYFQNEAQLEKSRLLSDRFSAERPKGSFSTLEIQRTEQGDSAMYLCASSWTVYEQYFGPGTRLTVT.